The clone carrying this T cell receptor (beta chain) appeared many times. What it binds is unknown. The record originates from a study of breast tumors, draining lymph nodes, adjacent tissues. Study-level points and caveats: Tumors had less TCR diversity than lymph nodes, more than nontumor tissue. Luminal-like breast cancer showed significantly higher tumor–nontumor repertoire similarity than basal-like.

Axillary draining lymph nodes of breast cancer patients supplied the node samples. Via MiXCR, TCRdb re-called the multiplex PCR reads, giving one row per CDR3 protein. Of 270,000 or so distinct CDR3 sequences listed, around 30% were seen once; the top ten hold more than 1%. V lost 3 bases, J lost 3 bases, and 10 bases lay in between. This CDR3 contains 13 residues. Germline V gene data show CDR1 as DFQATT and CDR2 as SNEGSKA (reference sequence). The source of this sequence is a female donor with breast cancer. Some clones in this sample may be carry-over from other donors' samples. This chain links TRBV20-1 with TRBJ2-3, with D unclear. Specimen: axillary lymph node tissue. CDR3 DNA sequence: TGCAGTGCTAGGTCTTTTTATACAGATACGCAGTATTTT. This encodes CSARSFYTDTQYF.